The sequence of this T cell receptor (beta chain) was determined in a study of response to subunit inactivated influenza vaccine. Points from the study as a whole: The authors suggested that every seasonal influenza vaccination recruits few new T cells.

TCRdb used MiXCR to reprocess the RT-PCR reads, holding one entry per CDR3 protein. The sample holds about 240,000 distinct CDR3 sequences, 9% to 15% seen once. This clonotype was found a few times. Its antigen remains unidentified. This specimen consisted of non-naive T cells sorted from PBMCs, obtained 14 to 15 days before vaccination. The receptor's source is a man aged 45-65 years who received an inactivated influenza vaccine.

In nucleotides, the CDR3 is TGTGCCAGCAGTCTCCGGGACAGCCCCACCAATGAGCAGTTCTTC. As protein: CASSLRDSPTNEQFF. The chain has TRBV28 and TRBJ2-1; 7 bases are a match to TRBD1. V dropped 5 bases and J dropped 6; count of bases not matched to a gene: 10. Germline V gene lookup returns CDR1 MDHEN and CDR2 SYDVKM. The length of the CDR3 is 15 residues.